The clone carrying this TCR beta chain has a count of ten or more. Antigen unknown. Total RNA extraction produced at least 5 micrograms (per sample) for the study. The sample originates from a study of blood T cells in healthy people across ages. Study findings and constraints: From one million sequenced T cells, diversity estimates were lower bounds. Roughly linearly, TCR beta diversity per million T cells fell as age increased.

The CDR3 runs to 14 residues. V lost 4 bases and J lost 5, with 15 bases in between. Germline lookup yields CDR1 SEHNR and CDR2 FQNEAQ (reference sequence). Next came a second PCR, run for about 7 to 12 cycles, which used a sample-barcoded 5' primer along with a J-beta primer mix. Via MiXCR, TCRdb re-called the 5' RACE reads, giving one row per CDR3 protein. The sample comprises roughly 700,000 distinct CDR3 sequences, approximately 49% of which are singletons, and under 35% rests with the top ten. The TCR was taken from a woman aged 55-69 years in good health. Sequenced material: blood. This rearrangement joins TRBV7-9 to TRBJ2-7; D possibly uses TRBD1 or TRBD2 (5 bases each). This CDR3 reads CASSSRDPGNEQYF. Here the CDR3 DNA reads TGTGCCAGCAGCTCCCGGGACCCAGGGAACGAGCAGTACTTC. Complete variable domain (other parts from reference TRBV7-9 and TRBJ2-7): DTGVSQNPRHKITKRGQNVTFRCDPISEHNRLYWYRQTLGQGPEFLTYFQNEAQLEKSRLLSDRFSAERPKGSFSTLEIQRTEQGDSAMYLCASSSRDPGNEQYFGPGTRLTVT.